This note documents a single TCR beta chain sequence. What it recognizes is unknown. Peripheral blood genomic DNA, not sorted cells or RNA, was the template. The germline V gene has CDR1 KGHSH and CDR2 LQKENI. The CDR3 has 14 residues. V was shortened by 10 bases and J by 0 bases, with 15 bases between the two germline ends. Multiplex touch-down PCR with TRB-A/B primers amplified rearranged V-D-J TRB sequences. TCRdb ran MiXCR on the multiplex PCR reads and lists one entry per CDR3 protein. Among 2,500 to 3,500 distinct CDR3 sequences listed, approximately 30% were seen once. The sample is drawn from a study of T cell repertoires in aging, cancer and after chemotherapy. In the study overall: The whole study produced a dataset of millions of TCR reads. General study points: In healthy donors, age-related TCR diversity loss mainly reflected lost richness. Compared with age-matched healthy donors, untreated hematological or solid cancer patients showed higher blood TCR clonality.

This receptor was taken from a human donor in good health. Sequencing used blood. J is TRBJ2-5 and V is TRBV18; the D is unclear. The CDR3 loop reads CATTPTRNQETQYF. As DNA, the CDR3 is TGTGCCACGACCCCAACCAGAAACCAAGAGACCCAGTACTTC.